This T cell receptor (beta chain) emerged from a study of Ad26.COV2.S vaccination and SARS-CoV-2 variants. TCRdb keeps only in-frame clones here, not all; method: immunoSEQ multiplex PCR. Of around 320,000 clones in the sample, about 82% were seen once. The treatment was: some 20 received Ad26.COV2.S at low or high dose, single or two shots; about 5 received placebo; per-sample allocation not given. Samples analyzed were those drawn on day 63 after the first vaccine or placebo injection. Losses at the gene ends were 5 bases for V and 5 bases for J; bases not matched to a gene: 4. The germline CDR1 and CDR2 sequences are SGHNT and YYREEE (reference sequence). This CDR3 comprises 13 residues.

Sequenced material: peripheral blood, taken in a trial of Ad26.COV2.S vaccine versus placebo. This clonotype was sampled from a person aged 18-60 years who received the Ad26.COV2.S COVID-19 vaccine or a placebo. The chain combines TRBV5-4 with TRBJ2-1; 7 bases fit TRBD1. CDR3 sequence reads: CASRGTVDNEQFF. The CDR3 DNA reads TGTGCCAGCAGGGGGACAGTTGACAATGAGCAGTTCTTC.